This TCR beta chain was captured by sequencing in a study of blood T cell repertoires in COVID-19. TCRdb's copy holds only in-frame clones and misses some; the assay was immunoSEQ multiplex PCR. The table lists approximately 470,000 clones, 70% to 90% of them singletons, with under 4% in the top ten. The length of the CDR3 is 18 residues. Germline CDR1 is SQVTM and CDR2 is ANQGSEA. V dropped 7 bases and J dropped 4; count of bases not matched to a gene: 19. Sequenced sample: peripheral blood. The receptor was derived from a human donor in a cohort sampled during active COVID-19. The chain is built from TRBV29-1 and TRBJ1-2; TRBD1 agrees at 12 bases. The CDR3 coding sequence is TGCAGCGCAGTACCAGTCGTGGGACAGGGGGCGATAAGCTATGGCTACACCTTC. Amino acid sequence: CSAVPVVGQGAISYGYTF.